These 13 T cell receptor beta chains share one sample of origin, sequenced in a study of blood T cell repertoires in COVID-19. TCRdb's copy holds only in-frame clones and misses some; the assay was immunoSEQ multiplex PCR. The data hold around 79,000 clones, with more than 85% observed a single time. The sequenced sample consisted of peripheral blood. These receptors originate from a man between 65 and 85 years old with active or convalescent COVID-19.

CDR3 nucleotide sequence: TGTGCCAGCAGCCACCTCGGACAACGGAATGAGCAGTTCTTC. Encoded protein: CASSHLGQRNEQFF. The chain combines TRBV7-6 with TRBJ2-1; D possibly corresponds to TRBD1 (5 bases). The CDR3 is made up of 14 amino acids. Per the germline V gene, CDR1 is SGHVS and CDR2 is FNYEAQ. V was trimmed by 5 bases and J by 7 bases, leaving 15 bases between them.

The chain combines TRBV4-3 with TRBJ2-7, with 11 bases identical to TRBD2. Germline trimming cut 0 bases from V and 6 bases from J; bases unmatched to any gene: 10. The germline V gene has CDR1 LGHNA and CDR2 YSLEER. The CDR3 runs to 17 residues. The CDR3 DNA is TGCGCCAGCAGCCAAGATCTTCTTAGCGGGAGGGGGGTCGAGCAGTACTTC. It translates to CASSQDLLSGRGVEQYF.

V and J are TRBV13 and TRBJ1-1; D may be TRBD1 (5 bases). CDR3 length equals 15 residues. Germline CDR1 and CDR2: PRHDT and FYEKMQ (reference sequence). V was shortened by 5 bases and J by 0 bases, with 13 bases between the two germline ends. CDR3 nucleotide sequence: TGTGCCAGCAGCACCACAGGATACATGAACACTGAAGCTTTCTTT. This gives the protein CASSTTGYMNTEAFF.

The chain uses TRBV18 and TRBJ1-2; possible D gene TRBD1, 5 bases. From germline, CDR1 is KGHSH and CDR2 LQKENI. The CDR3 is 15 amino acids. V was shortened by 0 bases and J by 4 bases, with 12 bases between the two germline ends. This chain's CDR3 is CASSPPRAFIYGYTF. CDR3 sequence (DNA): TGTGCCAGCTCACCACCCAGGGCGTTCATCTATGGCTACACCTTC.

The chain combines TRBV4-1 with TRBJ1-5; 10 nucleotides match TRBD1. V was pared by 0 bases and J by 6 bases, with 20 bases of the junction left unmatched. The CDR3 has 21 amino acids. CDR1 and CDR2 (germline): MGHRA, YSYEKL. The chain's CDR3 is CASSQDQKTGGTIGRGQPQHF. CDR3 DNA sequence: TGCGCCAGCAGCCAAGATCAAAAGACAGGGGGCACGATCGGTAGGGGTCAGCCCCAGCATTTT.

This clone appeared once. The chain couples TRBV6-2 or TRBV6-3 to TRBJ1-5, with D tentatively TRBD1 (6 bases). The V gene lost 3 bases and the J gene lost 4 bases, with 16 bases spanning the gap. Germline CDR1 reads MNHEY; CDR2 reads SVGEGT. The CDR3 spans 16 residues. CDR3 residues: CASSYRRTALNQPQHF. CDR3 nucleotides: TGTGCCAGCAGTTATCGCCGGACAGCTTTAAATCAGCCCCAGCATTTT.

This chain uses TRBV13 with TRBJ1-2, with a weak D call TRBD1 (6 bases). The germline gives CDR1 PRHDT, CDR2 FYEKMQ (reference sequence). The V end lost 5 bases, the J end lost 2 bases, and 15 bases lay between the germline ends. The CDR3 covers 15 residues. DNA for the CDR3: TGTGCCAGCAGCCCGCTACAGGGTGGGAACTATGGCTACACCTTC. Translated: CASSPLQGGNYGYTF.

This rearrangement joins TRBV7-2 to TRBJ2-7, with D maybe TRBD2 (6 bases). Germline V gives CDR1 SGHTA, CDR2 FQGNSA. The germline V and J ends were trimmed by 3 bases and 8 bases, with 14 bases remaining between them. The CDR3 is 13 residues long. The CDR3 DNA follows: TGTGCCAGCAGCTTTGCAAGACTAGAACAGCAGTACTTC. Encoded protein: CASSFARLEQQYF.

CDR3 protein: CASSLAPGGEGRRFYEQYF. In DNA, the CDR3 is TGCGCCAGCAGCTTGGCCCCGGGAGGGGAGGGGCGTCGGTTTTACGAGCAGTACTTC. V gene TRBV5-1 combines with J gene TRBJ2-7; 8 nucleotides align to TRBD2. J gave up 4 bases and V 0 bases, and 18 bases lay outside the gene matches. This CDR3 is built from 19 residues. Germline loops: CDR1 SGHRS, CDR2 YFSETQ. The whole variable domain, remainder taken from reference TRBV5-1 and TRBJ2-7, is KAGVTQTPRYLIKTRGQQVTLSCSPISGHRSVSWYQQTPGQGLQFLFEYFSETQRNKGNFPGRFSGRQFSNSRSEMNVSTLELGDSALYLCASSLAPGGEGRRFYEQYFGPGTRLTVT.

This clone was counted a single time. The V gene is TRBV28, the J gene TRBJ1-5; 7 nucleotides line up with TRBD1. CDR1 MDHEN and CDR2 SYDVKM come from the germline V gene. V gave up 2 bases and J gave up 4 bases; unmatched junction bases: 2. The CDR3 consists of 14 residues. The CDR3 spells CASSLNRGNQPQHF. As DNA, the CDR3 is TGTGCCAGCAGTTTAAACAGGGGAAATCAGCCCCAGCATTTT.

The chain recombines TRBV28 with TRBJ2-1; possible D gene TRBD2, 5 bases. Per the germline V gene, CDR1 is MDHEN and CDR2 is SYDVKM. Trimming pared 2 bases from V and 5 bases from J, leaving 13 bases between. CDR3 length: 15 residues. The CDR3: CASSLKAGADNEQFF. In DNA form, the CDR3 reads TGTGCCAGCAGTTTAAAGGCGGGCGCAGACAATGAGCAGTTCTTC.

The chain uses TRBV7-8 and TRBJ2-7; a weak D match, TRBD2 (5 bases). Germline loops: CDR1 SGHVS, CDR2 FQNEAQ. The CDR3 totals 14 residues. Trimming cost V 1 base and J 3 bases, with 10 bases left between them. CDR3 bases: TGTGCCAGCAGCTTAGAGGTAGGGAGCTACGAGCAGTACTTC. Encoded protein: CASSLEVGSYEQYF. Looking up the rest from reference TRBV7-8 and TRBJ2-7 gives the full variable domain: GAGVSQSPRYKVAKRGQDVALRCDPISGHVSLFWYQQALGQGPEFLTYFQNEAQLDKSGLPSDRFFAERPEGSVSTLKIQRTQQEDSAVYLCASSLEVGSYEQYFGPGTRLTVT.

The genes are TRBV28 and TRBJ2-1; 12 bases map to TRBD1. Germline V lookup: CDR1 MDHEN, CDR2 SYDVKM. CDR3 length equals 18 residues. V was pared by 3 bases and J by 7 bases, with 13 bases of the junction left unmatched. The DNA of the CDR3 is TGTGCCAGCAGTTTTGGTGTCTTGGGACAGGGGGCGCGGAATGAGCAGTTCTTC. The encoded protein is CASSFGVLGQGARNEQFF.